A selection of T cell receptor beta chains follows, all from one sample in a study of T cells in Graves' hyperthyroidism and ophthalmopathy. TCRdb analysed the multiplex PCR reads with MiXCR anew, one entry per CDR3 protein. The sample has about 580,000 distinct CDR3 sequences, 46% seen once. Sequenced: peripheral blood or thyroid tissue (not recorded which). The receptors shown here come from a young woman with Graves' hyperthyroidism. Each CDR3 is given with its conserved first and last residue. A D gene is named only where the DNA matches it firmly. Where a row states a size, it is once, few, many or the class of an expanded clone; other rows omit it.

j_gene: TRBJ2-5; abundance: many; v_gene: TRBV4-1; d_gene: TRBD1; CDR3nt: TGCGCCAGCAGCCCCCGGACAGGGGGGCGGCAAGAGACCCAGTACTTC; CDR3aa: CASSPRTGGRQETQYF
j_gene: TRBJ2-7; abundance: many; v_gene: TRBV2; d_gene: TRBD2; CDR3nt: TGTGCCAGCAGGGGGGGGAGGTGGCCCACCTACGAGCAGTACTTC; CDR3aa: CASRGGRWPTYEQYF
j_gene: TRBJ2-1; abundance: few; v_gene: TRBV20-1; d_gene: TRBD1; CDR3nt: TGCAGTGCGACTCCGGGACAGGGTTACAATGAGCAGTTCTTC; CDR3aa: CSATPGQGYNEQFF
j_gene: TRBJ2-7; abundance: .; v_gene: TRBV6-1; d_gene: .; CDR3nt: TGTGCCAGCAGTCCGGGACGGGGTAGAAGAGAGCAGTACTTC; CDR3aa: CASSPGRGRREQYF
j_gene: TRBJ2-5; abundance: .; v_gene: TRBV7-6; d_gene: .; CDR3nt: TGTGCCAGCTCAGCCGACGGGGGAGAGACCCAGTACTTC; CDR3aa: CASSADGGETQYF
j_gene: TRBJ1-1; abundance: many; v_gene: TRBV11-2; d_gene: .; CDR3nt: TGTGCCAGCAGCCAATTACAGGGTCGAGGGAACACTGAAGCTTTCTTT; CDR3aa: CASSQLQGRGNTEAFF
j_gene: TRBJ2-2; abundance: many; v_gene: TRBV12-3/TRBV12-4; d_gene: TRBD2; CDR3nt: TGTGCCAGCAGTATACTAGCGGGAGGCGTCACCGGGGAGCTGTTTTTT; CDR3aa: CASSILAGGVTGELFF
j_gene: TRBJ1-2; abundance: .; v_gene: TRBV7-3; d_gene: .; CDR3nt: TGTGCCAGCAGCCCTGACACCGGGGGCGCGAATGGTGGTGGCTACACCTTC; CDR3aa: CASSPDTGGANGGGYTF
j_gene: TRBJ1-5; abundance: many; v_gene: TRBV10-3; d_gene: .; CDR3nt: TGTGCCATCAGCCTTAGCATGACAGGAGCGGGTGTACCCCAGCATTTT; CDR3aa: CAISLSMTGAGVPQHF
j_gene: TRBJ2-7; abundance: .; v_gene: TRBV7-6; d_gene: TRBD2; CDR3nt: TGTGCCAGCTTCTCTGGGACTAGCGGGAGACCCGAGCAGTACTTC; CDR3aa: CASFSGTSGRPEQYF
j_gene: TRBJ1-1; abundance: .; v_gene: TRBV2; d_gene: .; CDR3nt: TGTGCCAGCAGTGCGCAGGGGATTATGACTGAAGCTTTCTTT; CDR3aa: CASSAQGIMTEAFF
j_gene: TRBJ2-7; abundance: .; v_gene: TRBV20-1; d_gene: TRBD1; CDR3nt: TGCAGTGCTTACCCAGGGACAGCGCAGTACTTC; CDR3aa: CSAYPGTAQYF
j_gene: TRBJ2-1; abundance: .; v_gene: TRBV20-1; d_gene: .; CDR3nt: TGCAGTGCCACCTCCGGGACTGGCGTTAATGAGCAGTTCTTC; CDR3aa: CSATSGTGVNEQFF
j_gene: TRBJ1-2; abundance: .; v_gene: TRBV29-1; d_gene: .; CDR3nt: TGCAGCGTTGAAGATAGACAGGAGAACTATGGCTACACCTTC; CDR3aa: CSVEDRQENYGYTF
j_gene: TRBJ2-7; abundance: .; v_gene: TRBV20-1; d_gene: TRBD2; CDR3nt: TGCAGTGCTAGAAAGAGTGCTAGCGGGAGGGGTGAGCAGTACTTC; CDR3aa: CSARKSASGRGEQYF
j_gene: TRBJ2-5; abundance: many; v_gene: TRBV12-3/TRBV12-4; d_gene: TRBD1; CDR3nt: TGTGCCAGCAGTTTGCTTGGACAGGGGGCACGGGAGACCCAGTACTTC; CDR3aa: CASSLLGQGARETQYF
j_gene: TRBJ2-7; abundance: many; v_gene: TRBV30; d_gene: TRBD2; CDR3nt: TGTGCCTGGAGTGTTACTAGCGGGAGGAACGAGCAGTACTTC; CDR3aa: CAWSVTSGRNEQYF
j_gene: TRBJ1-1; abundance: .; v_gene: TRBV27; d_gene: .; CDR3nt: TGTGCCAGCAGTTGGGACGGGGAGAACACTGAAGCTTTCTTT; CDR3aa: CASSWDGENTEAFF
j_gene: TRBJ2-5; abundance: once; v_gene: TRBV24-1; d_gene: TRBD2; CDR3nt: TGTGCCACCAGGACTAGCCGCAATGAGACCCAGTACTTC; CDR3aa: CATRTSRNETQYF
j_gene: TRBJ2-7; abundance: few; v_gene: TRBV4-2; d_gene: .; CDR3nt: TGTGCCAGCAGCCATTATGGGGGGACCTCTTACGAGCAGTACTTC; CDR3aa: CASSHYGGTSYEQYF
j_gene: TRBJ1-5; abundance: many; v_gene: TRBV4-1; d_gene: .; CDR3nt: TGCGCCAGCAGCCAAGCTGGGTCGGGAGGCAATCAGCCCCAGCATTTT; CDR3aa: CASSQAGSGGNQPQHF
j_gene: TRBJ1-6; abundance: .; v_gene: TRBV20-1; d_gene: .; CDR3nt: TGCAGTTCAAGCCCAGGGGAAATTTATAATTCACCCCTCCACTTT; CDR3aa: CSSSPGEIYNSPLHF
j_gene: TRBJ2-7; abundance: .; v_gene: TRBV29-1; d_gene: TRBD1; CDR3nt: TGCAGTTTTGGGCCCCTGGGACAGAACTACGAGCATTACTTC; CDR3aa: CSFGPLGQNYEHYF
j_gene: TRBJ2-6; abundance: .; v_gene: TRBV15; d_gene: .; CDR3nt: TGTGCCACCAGCAGAGATATTGAAGTGGCCAACGTCCTGACTTTC; CDR3aa: CATSRDIEVANVLTF
j_gene: TRBJ2-7; abundance: few; v_gene: TRBV7-2; d_gene: .; CDR3nt: TGTGCCAGCACCCCCACGTCGTCGGGAAACGAGCAGTACTTC; CDR3aa: CASTPTSSGNEQYF
j_gene: TRBJ2-2; abundance: once; v_gene: TRBV20-1; d_gene: TRBD2; CDR3nt: TGCAGTGCTAGAGATGAGGGAGGGAGAAGGGAGCTGTTTTTT; CDR3aa: CSARDEGGRRELFF
j_gene: TRBJ2-1; abundance: few; v_gene: TRBV7-6; d_gene: .; CDR3nt: TGTGCCAGCAGCTTAGAAGGGAGCTCCTACAATGAGCAGTTCTTC; CDR3aa: CASSLEGSSYNEQFF
j_gene: TRBJ2-6; abundance: .; v_gene: TRBV6-5; d_gene: .; CDR3nt: TGTGCCAGCAGTTACTCGTTACGGTCGAGTGGCTGGGCCAACGTCCTGACTTTC; CDR3aa: CASSYSLRSSGWANVLTF
j_gene: TRBJ2-7; abundance: .; v_gene: TRBV4-2; d_gene: TRBD2; CDR3nt: TGTGCCAGCAGCCAAGGTATAGCGGGAGGATCCTACGAGCAGTACTTC; CDR3aa: CASSQGIAGGSYEQYF
j_gene: TRBJ1-2; abundance: .; v_gene: TRBV20-1; d_gene: .; CDR3nt: TGCAGTGCGCAGCCGGGACGGTTGTTTGGCTACACCTTC; CDR3aa: CSAQPGRLFGYTF
j_gene: TRBJ2-6; abundance: .; v_gene: TRBV2; d_gene: .; CDR3nt: TGTGCCAGCAGTACCACAGGGGCCAACGTCCTGACTTTC; CDR3aa: CASSTTGANVLTF
j_gene: TRBJ1-2; abundance: many; v_gene: TRBV19; d_gene: .; CDR3nt: TGTGCCAGTAGTATAGCCCCTGGCCTGACGGGCTATGGCTACACCTTC; CDR3aa: CASSIAPGLTGYGYTF
j_gene: TRBJ1-1; abundance: .; v_gene: TRBV29-1; d_gene: .; CDR3nt: TGCAGCGGAAGACAGGCTGAAGCTTTCTTT; CDR3aa: CSGRQAEAFF
j_gene: TRBJ1-2; abundance: many; v_gene: TRBV29-1; d_gene: .; CDR3nt: TGCAGCGTAGAAGAGGGCGCGAGCTATGGCTACACCTTC; CDR3aa: CSVEEGASYGYTF
j_gene: TRBJ2-6; abundance: many; v_gene: TRBV29-1; d_gene: .; CDR3nt: TGCAGCGTTGAAGAGGGAGTCTCCGACTCTGGGGCCAACGTCCTGACTTTC; CDR3aa: CSVEEGVSDSGANVLTF
j_gene: TRBJ1-4; abundance: many; v_gene: TRBV7-9; d_gene: .; CDR3nt: TGTGCCAGCAGCTCGTCTGGCCGTGGCGGAGTTAATGAAAAACTGTTTTTT; CDR3aa: CASSSSGRGGVNEKLFF
j_gene: TRBJ1-5; abundance: .; v_gene: TRBV7-6; d_gene: TRBD1; CDR3nt: TGTGCCAGCAGCTTAACGTCGGGACAGGGTCCTTTTCAGCCCCAGCATTTT; CDR3aa: CASSLTSGQGPFQPQHF
j_gene: TRBJ1-1; abundance: .; v_gene: TRBV10-3; d_gene: .; CDR3nt: TGTGCCATTTCCCCTGGACACCCCGAAGCGGGAAACACTGAAGCTTTCTTT; CDR3aa: CAISPGHPEAGNTEAFF
j_gene: TRBJ1-2; abundance: .; v_gene: TRBV4-2; d_gene: .; CDR3nt: TGTGCCAGCAGTCCTCTAGGGAAGCGCTATGGCTACACCTTC; CDR3aa: CASSPLGKRYGYTF
j_gene: TRBJ1-1; abundance: many; v_gene: TRBV3-1; d_gene: .; CDR3nt: TGTGCCAGCAGCCTTCGGGGGGACTTCATTGAAGCTTTCTTT; CDR3aa: CASSLRGDFIEAFF
j_gene: TRBJ2-5; abundance: .; v_gene: TRBV6-2/TRBV6-3; d_gene: .; CDR3nt: TGTGCCAGCAGTTACACCTCGGGGGAGCAGTACTTC; CDR3aa: CASSYTSGEQYF
j_gene: TRBJ2-3; abundance: .; v_gene: TRBV24-1; d_gene: .; CDR3nt: TGTGCCACCAGTGATTACGTTGCAGATACGCAGTATTTT; CDR3aa: CATSDYVADTQYF
j_gene: TRBJ2-7; abundance: .; v_gene: TRBV20-1; d_gene: .; CDR3nt: TGCAGTGCTAGAGAGCAGGACTTC; CDR3aa: CSAREQDF
j_gene: TRBJ2-7; abundance: .; v_gene: TRBV29-1; d_gene: TRBD1; CDR3nt: TGCAGCGTTAGGGCAGGGGGCCATAGGGAGCAGTACTTC; CDR3aa: CSVRAGGHREQYF
j_gene: TRBJ1-5; abundance: many; v_gene: TRBV20-1; d_gene: TRBD1; CDR3nt: TGCAGTGCTAGGGGAGGGACAGGGACGGGTCAGCCCCAGCATTTT; CDR3aa: CSARGGTGTGQPQHF
j_gene: TRBJ1-2; abundance: many; v_gene: TRBV7-9; d_gene: .; CDR3nt: TGTGCCAGCTCCAACCCCGGGTATGGCTACACCTTC; CDR3aa: CASSNPGYGYTF
j_gene: TRBJ1-1; abundance: .; v_gene: TRBV6-5; d_gene: .; CDR3nt: TGTGCCAGCAGGTCCCCCCTGGAGGGAGATAGGGACACTGAAGCTTTCTTT; CDR3aa: CASRSPLEGDRDTEAFF
j_gene: TRBJ2-5; abundance: .; v_gene: TRBV6-5; d_gene: .; CDR3nt: TGTGCCAGCACCAACGCGAGGGGCGCCCAGTACTTC; CDR3aa: CASTNARGAQYF
j_gene: TRBJ1-5; abundance: many; v_gene: TRBV27; d_gene: .; CDR3nt: TGTGCCAGCAGTTTGCCGGGACGCAATCAGCCCCAGCATTTT; CDR3aa: CASSLPGRNQPQHF
j_gene: TRBJ2-7; abundance: many; v_gene: TRBV3-1; d_gene: TRBD1; CDR3nt: TGTGCCAGCAGCCAAGATCGGGGACAGCGATACGAGCAGTACTTC; CDR3aa: CASSQDRGQRYEQYF